These T cell receptor beta chains were read from a single sample in a study of shared clonotypes between healthy human individuals. Profiling relied on immunoSEQ multiplex PCR, and the TCRdb table lists in-frame clones only, not all of them. The table includes roughly 2,000,000 clones, around 93% detected once. Specimen: naive CD8+ T cells from PBMCs. Receptors were obtained from a man aged 18 to 29 in good health. Some clones in this sample may be carry-over from other donors' samples. Both conserved end residues are part of each CDR3. A D gene is named only where the DNA matches it firmly. A clone size is listed for some rows: how often the clone was seen (once, few, many), or a class if it is expanded.

D,J,size,V,DNA,CDR3
NA,TRBJ1-5,NA,TRBV5-5,TGTGCCAGCAGCTTGCGGAATAACAATCAGCCCCAGCATTTT,CASSLRNNNQPQHF
TRBD1,TRBJ1-3,once,TRBV5-1,TGCGCCAGCAGCCCGGCTGGGACAGGGGGAAACACCATATATTTT,CASSPAGTGGNTIYF
NA,TRBJ1-2,NA,TRBV28,TGTGCCAGCAGTCCGACGGACAAGGTAGACTTC,CASSPTDKVDF
NA,TRBJ2-2,NA,TRBV7-2,TGTGCCAGCAGCTTCGGGGGTTCCGGGGAGCTGTTTTTT,CASSFGGSGELFF
TRBD1,TRBJ1-1,NA,TRBV28,TGTGCCAGCAGTTTTCGGACAGGGGGTTGGACTGAAGCTTTCTTT,CASSFRTGGWTEAFF
TRBD2,TRBJ2-7,NA,TRBV5-1,TGCGCCAGCAGCTTGGTGGGAGGGCGCGAGCAGTACTTC,CASSLVGGREQYF
TRBD1,TRBJ1-5,NA,TRBV28,TGTGCCAGCAGTCCTCAAACAGGGGGAGGAAGTCAGCCCCAGCATTTT,CASSPQTGGGSQPQHF
TRBD2,TRBJ2-7,NA,TRBV4-3,TGCGCCAGCAGCCAGGCCAATAGACTAGCGGGGCCCTACGAGCAGTACTTC,CASSQANRLAGPYEQYF
TRBD2,TRBJ2-1,NA,TRBV14,TGTGCCAGCAGCCAACTTCTAGCGGGAGGTGTCAATGAGCAGTTCTTC,CASSQLLAGGVNEQFF
TRBD2,TRBJ2-2,NA,TRBV7-8,TGTGCCAGCAGATCAAGACTAGCGGGAGTCACCGGGGAGCTGTTTTTT,CASRSRLAGVTGELFF
NA,TRBJ1-5,NA,TRBV7-8,TGTGCCAGCAGCTTAAGGCTGGGGGGCCAGCCCCAGCATTTT,CASSLRLGGQPQHF
TRBD1,TRBJ2-2,NA,TRBV4-3,TGCGCCAGCAGCCAACCTCGACAGGGGACGAACACCGGGGAGCTGTTTTTT,CASSQPRQGTNTGELFF
NA,TRBJ1-2,NA,TRBV11-3,TGTGCCAGCAGCTTACAATATGGGGGCGAAGCTAACTATGGCTACACCTTC,CASSLQYGGEANYGYTF
NA,TRBJ2-1,NA,TRBV9,TGTGCCAGCAGCACCCAACTCAATGAGCAGTTCTTC,CASSTQLNEQFF
NA,TRBJ2-5,NA,TRBV27,TGTGCCAGCAGTTTGCAGGGTGGGGAGACCCAGTACTTC,CASSLQGGETQYF
TRBD1,TRBJ2-5,once,TRBV13,TGTGCCAGCAGCCGCCGACAGGGGTTAAGGGAGACCCAGTACTTC,CASSRRQGLRETQYF
NA,TRBJ2-7,NA,TRBV28,TGTGCCAGCAGTTTGGAGAGAATACAGCTCTACGAGCAGTACTTC,CASSLERIQLYEQYF
NA,TRBJ2-7,NA,TRBV4-1,TGCGCCAGCAGCCAAGTTCCGTCTAGCCGACTCTACGAGCAGTACTTC,CASSQVPSSRLYEQYF
TRBD2,TRBJ2-1,NA,TRBV4-1,TGCGCCAGCAGCCAACTTCGGGGGGATGAGCAGTTCTTC,CASSQLRGDEQFF
TRBD2,TRBJ2-3,NA,TRBV28,TGTGCCAGCAGAAAAACTAGCGGAACTAGCACAGATACGCAGTATTTT,CASRKTSGTSTDTQYF
NA,TRBJ1-1,NA,TRBV6-1,TGTGCCAGCAGGCCGGGCCTCTACACTGAAGCTTTCTTT,CASRPGLYTEAFF
NA,TRBJ2-7,NA,TRBV5-1,TGCGCCAGCAGCTTGGTTCCAGAGCACTACGAGCAGTACTTC,CASSLVPEHYEQYF
NA,TRBJ2-3,NA,TRBV14,TGTGCCAGCAGCGAGGTCGGCGTCCTCCTAAATCCTAGCACAGATACGCAGTATTTT,CASSEVGVLLNPSTDTQYF
NA,TRBJ2-2,NA,TRBV7-9,TGTGCCAGCAGCTTAAGCGGACCCGGGGAGCTGTTTTTT,CASSLSGPGELFF
NA,TRBJ2-1,NA,TRBV7-2,TGTGCCAGCAGCTTATTGAGGGGCCGATACAATGAGCAGTTCTTC,CASSLLRGRYNEQFF
TRBD1,TRBJ2-7,NA,TRBV5-8,TGTGCCAGCAGCCTAACACCCGGGACAGGGCGTCTGGGGCAGTACTTC,CASSLTPGTGRLGQYF
NA,TRBJ2-7,NA,TRBV4-1,TGCGCCAGCAGCCAAGATCGCGGGGCCCACTACGAGCAGTACTTC,CASSQDRGAHYEQYF
NA,TRBJ1-1,few,TRBV4-1,TGCGCCAGCAGCCCCCTAGGGGGGTCCACTGAAGCTTTCTTT,CASSPLGGSTEAFF
NA,TRBJ1-1,NA,TRBV27,TGTGCCAGCAGTTCGGTCGGGACGAACACTGAAGCTTTCTTT,CASSSVGTNTEAFF
NA,TRBJ1-1,few,TRBV13,TGTGCCAGCAGCTTAAGCACTGAAGCTTTCTTT,CASSLSTEAFF
NA,TRBJ2-3,NA,TRBV9,TGTGCCAGCAGCGTAGGCGGCGATCCAGGTACGCAGTATTTT,CASSVGGDPGTQYF
TRBD2,TRBJ2-1,NA,TRBV27,TGTGCCAGCAGTCCTTCTAGCGGTTCCTACAATGAGCAGTTCTTC,CASSPSSGSYNEQFF
NA,TRBJ2-7,NA,TRBV7-9,TGTGCCGTCCCCACGTCTCTCGAGCAGTACTTC,CAVPTSLEQYF
TRBD1,TRBJ2-7,NA,TRBV28,TGTGCCAGCAGTTCGGACAGGGGGGGTGAGCAGTACTTC,CASSSDRGGEQYF
NA,TRBJ2-1,NA,TRBV10-3,TGTGCCATCAGTCCCGAGCCCCAGCGGAGCTACAATGAGCAGTTCTTC,CAISPEPQRSYNEQFF
NA,TRBJ1-2,NA,TRBV4-1,TGCGCCAGCAGCCAAGGGGCCCAGGCAGCCTATGGCTACACCTTC,CASSQGAQAAYGYTF
NA,TRBJ2-7,NA,TRBV6-5,TGTGCCAGCAGTTCCCCCGTGCTCGGGGAGCAGTACTTC,CASSSPVLGEQYF